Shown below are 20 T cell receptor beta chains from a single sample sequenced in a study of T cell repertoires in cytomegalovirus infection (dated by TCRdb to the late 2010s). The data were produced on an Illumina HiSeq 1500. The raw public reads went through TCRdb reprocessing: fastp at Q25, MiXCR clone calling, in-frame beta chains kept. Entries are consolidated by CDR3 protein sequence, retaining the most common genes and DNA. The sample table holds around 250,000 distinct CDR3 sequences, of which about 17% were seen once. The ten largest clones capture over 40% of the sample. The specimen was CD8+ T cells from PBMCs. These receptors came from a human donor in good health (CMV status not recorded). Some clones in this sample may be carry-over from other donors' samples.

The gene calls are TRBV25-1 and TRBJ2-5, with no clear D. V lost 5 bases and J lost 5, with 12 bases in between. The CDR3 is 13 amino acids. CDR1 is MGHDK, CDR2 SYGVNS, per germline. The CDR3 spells CASSLGSGETQYF. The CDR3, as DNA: TGTGCCAGCAGTCTGGGGTCCGGGGAGACCCAGTACTTC.

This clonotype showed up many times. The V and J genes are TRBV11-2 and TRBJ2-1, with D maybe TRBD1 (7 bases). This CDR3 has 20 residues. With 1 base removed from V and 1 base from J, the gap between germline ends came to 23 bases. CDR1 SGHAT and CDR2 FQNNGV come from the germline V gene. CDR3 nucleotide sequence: TGTGCCAGCAGCTTAGCGGAGGGGGCTGATAAGACCTTTTCCTACAATGAGCAGTTCTTC. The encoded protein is CASSLAEGADKTFSYNEQFF.

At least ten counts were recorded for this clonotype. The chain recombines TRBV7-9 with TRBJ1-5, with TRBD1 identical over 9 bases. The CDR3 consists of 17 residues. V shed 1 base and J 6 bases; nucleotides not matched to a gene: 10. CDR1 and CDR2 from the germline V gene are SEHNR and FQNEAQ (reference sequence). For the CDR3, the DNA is TGTGCCAGCAGCTTAGAAGGCGGACAGGGGTTAGGTCAGCCCCAGCATTTT. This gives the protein CASSLEGGQGLGQPQHF.

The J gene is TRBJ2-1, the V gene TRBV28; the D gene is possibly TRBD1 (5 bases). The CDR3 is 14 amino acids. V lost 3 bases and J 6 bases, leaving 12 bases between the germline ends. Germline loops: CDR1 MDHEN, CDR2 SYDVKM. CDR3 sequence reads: CASSFLFQGNEQFF. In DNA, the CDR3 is TGTGCCAGCAGTTTTCTTTTCCAGGGCAATGAGCAGTTCTTC.

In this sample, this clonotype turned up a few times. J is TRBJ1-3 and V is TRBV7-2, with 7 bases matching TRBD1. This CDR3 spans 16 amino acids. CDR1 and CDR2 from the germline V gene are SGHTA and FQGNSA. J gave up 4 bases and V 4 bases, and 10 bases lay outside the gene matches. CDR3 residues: CASSSGQPFSGNTIYF. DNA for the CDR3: TGTGCCAGCAGCTCGGGACAGCCCTTCTCAGGAAACACCATATATTTT.

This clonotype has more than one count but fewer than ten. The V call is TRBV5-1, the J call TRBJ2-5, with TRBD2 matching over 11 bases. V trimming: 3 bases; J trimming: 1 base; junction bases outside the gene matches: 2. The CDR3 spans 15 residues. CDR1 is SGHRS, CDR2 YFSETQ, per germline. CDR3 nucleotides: TGCGCCAGCAGCTCGACTAGCGGGATCCAAGAGACCCAGTACTTC. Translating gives CASSSTSGIQETQYF.

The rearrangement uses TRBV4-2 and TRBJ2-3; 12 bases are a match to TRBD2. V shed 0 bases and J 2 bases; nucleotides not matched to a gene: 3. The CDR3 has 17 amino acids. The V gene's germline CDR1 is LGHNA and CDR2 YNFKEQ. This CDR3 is CASSQELAGGLTDTQYF. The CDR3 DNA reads TGTGCCAGCAGCCAAGAACTAGCGGGGGGCCTCACAGATACGCAGTATTTT.

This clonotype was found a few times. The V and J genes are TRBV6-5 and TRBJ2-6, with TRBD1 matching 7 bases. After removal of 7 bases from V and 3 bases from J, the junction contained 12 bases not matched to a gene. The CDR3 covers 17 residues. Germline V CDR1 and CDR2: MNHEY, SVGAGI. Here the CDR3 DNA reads TGTGCCAGCACCGCGGACAGGCCAGATCTTGGGGCCAACGTCCTGACTTTC. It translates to CASTADRPDLGANVLTF.

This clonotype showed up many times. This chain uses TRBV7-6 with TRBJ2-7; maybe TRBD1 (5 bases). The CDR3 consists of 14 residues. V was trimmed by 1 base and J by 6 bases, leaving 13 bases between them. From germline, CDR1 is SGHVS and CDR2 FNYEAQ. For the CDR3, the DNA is TGTGCCAGCAGCTTAGACCGCCAGGGTGGCGAGCAGTACTTC. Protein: CASSLDRQGGEQYF.

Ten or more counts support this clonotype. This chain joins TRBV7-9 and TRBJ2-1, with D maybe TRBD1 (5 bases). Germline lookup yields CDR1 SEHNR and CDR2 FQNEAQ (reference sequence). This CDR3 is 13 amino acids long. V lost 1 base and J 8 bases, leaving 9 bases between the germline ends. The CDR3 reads CASSLEGAYEQFF. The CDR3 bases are TGTGCCAGCAGCTTAGAAGGGGCATATGAGCAGTTCTTC.

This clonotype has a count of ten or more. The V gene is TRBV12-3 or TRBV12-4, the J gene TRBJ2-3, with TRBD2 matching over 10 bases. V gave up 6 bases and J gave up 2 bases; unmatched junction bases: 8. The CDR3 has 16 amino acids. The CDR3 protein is CASSQASGGLTDTQYF. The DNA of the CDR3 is TGTGCCAGCAGCCAGGCTAGCGGGGGCCTCACAGATACGCAGTATTTT.

The CDR3 nucleotides read TGTGCCAGCAGCCTAAAACGAGAGACCCAGTACTTC. Translated: CASSLKRETQYF. The chain combines TRBV25-1 with TRBJ2-5; no clear D. V lost 6 bases, J lost 4 bases, and 9 bases lay in between. CDR3 size: 12 residues. Germline V gene data show CDR1 as MGHDK and CDR2 as SYGVNS.

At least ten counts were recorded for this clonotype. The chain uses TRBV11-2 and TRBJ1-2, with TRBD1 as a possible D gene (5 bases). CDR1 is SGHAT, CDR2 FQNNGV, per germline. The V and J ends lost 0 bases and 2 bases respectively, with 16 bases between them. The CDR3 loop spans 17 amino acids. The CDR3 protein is CASSLDSPRQTNYGYTF. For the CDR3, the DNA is TGTGCCAGCAGCTTAGATTCCCCACGACAGACGAACTATGGCTACACCTTC.

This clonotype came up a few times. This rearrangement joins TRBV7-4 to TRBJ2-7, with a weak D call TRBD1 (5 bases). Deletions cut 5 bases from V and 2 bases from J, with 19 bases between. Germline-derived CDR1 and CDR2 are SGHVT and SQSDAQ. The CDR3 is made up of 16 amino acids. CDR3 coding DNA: TGTGCCAGCAGCACGGAAAGGGTAAGGGGTCCCTACGAGCAGTACTTC. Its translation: CASSTERVRGPYEQYF.

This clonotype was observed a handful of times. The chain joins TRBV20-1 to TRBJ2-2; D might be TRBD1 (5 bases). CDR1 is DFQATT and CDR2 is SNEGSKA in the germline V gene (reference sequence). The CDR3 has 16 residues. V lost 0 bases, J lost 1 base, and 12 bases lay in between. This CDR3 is CSARDLGHQNTGELFF. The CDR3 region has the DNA TGCAGTGCTAGAGATCTAGGACACCAGAACACCGGGGAGCTGTTTTTT.

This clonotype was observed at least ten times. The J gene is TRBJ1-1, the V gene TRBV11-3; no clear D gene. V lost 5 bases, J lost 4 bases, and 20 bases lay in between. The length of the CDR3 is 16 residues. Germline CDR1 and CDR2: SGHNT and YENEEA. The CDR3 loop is CASSPPGEWRSTEAFF. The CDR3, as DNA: TGTGCCAGCAGCCCACCTGGAGAGTGGAGATCCACTGAAGCTTTCTTT.

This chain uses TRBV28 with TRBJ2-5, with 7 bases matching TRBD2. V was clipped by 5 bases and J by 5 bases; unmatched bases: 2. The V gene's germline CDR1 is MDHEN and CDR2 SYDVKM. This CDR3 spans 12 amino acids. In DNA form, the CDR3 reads TGTGCCAGCAGTGGACTAGTTGAGACCCAGTACTTC. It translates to CASSGLVETQYF. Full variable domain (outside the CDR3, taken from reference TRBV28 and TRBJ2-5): DVKVTQSSRYLVKRTGEKVFLECVQDMDHENMFWYRQDPGLGLRLIYFSYDVKMKEKGDIPEGYSVSREKKERFSLILESASTNQTSMYLCASSGLVETQYFGPGTRLLVL.

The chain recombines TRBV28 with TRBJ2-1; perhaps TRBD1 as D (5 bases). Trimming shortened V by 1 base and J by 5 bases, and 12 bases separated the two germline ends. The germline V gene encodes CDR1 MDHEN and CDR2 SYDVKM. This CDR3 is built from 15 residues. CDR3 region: CASSLFPGLHNEQFF. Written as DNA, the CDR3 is TGTGCCAGCAGTTTATTTCCAGGGCTGCACAATGAGCAGTTCTTC.

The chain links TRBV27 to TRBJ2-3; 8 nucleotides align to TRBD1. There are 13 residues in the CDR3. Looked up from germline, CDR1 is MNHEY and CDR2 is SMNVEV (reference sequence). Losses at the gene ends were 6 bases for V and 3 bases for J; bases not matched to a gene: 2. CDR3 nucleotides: TGTGCCAGCAGGGACAGGGTAACAGATACGCAGTATTTT. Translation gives CASRDRVTDTQYF.

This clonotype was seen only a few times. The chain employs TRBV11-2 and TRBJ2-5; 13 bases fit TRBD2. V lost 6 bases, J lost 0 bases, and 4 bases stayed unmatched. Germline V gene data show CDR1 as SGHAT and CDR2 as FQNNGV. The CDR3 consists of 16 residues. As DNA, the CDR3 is TGTGCCAGCAGGCGGACTAGCGGGGGATACCAAGAGACCCAGTACTTC. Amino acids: CASRRTSGGYQETQYF.